The 22 T cell receptor beta chains listed next were all sequenced from one sample in a study of OX40 agonist ivuxolimab in advanced cancers. The data were produced by immunoSEQ multiplex PCR, yet TCRdb's version contains in-frame clones alone and is incomplete. The data contain about 59,000 clones, 87% of them singletons. The material sequenced was CD4+ or CD8+ T cells sorted from blood, taken in a trial of the OX40 agonist ivuxolimab. Receptors originate from an adult with an advanced solid tumor such as melanoma, head and neck, liver or kidney cancer.

V is TRBV7-3 and J is TRBJ1-6; the D is unclear. This CDR3 spans 16 amino acids. Trimming shortened V by 3 bases and J by 8 bases, and 17 bases separated the two germline ends. Per the germline V gene, CDR1 is SGHTA and CDR2 is FQGTGA. Here the CDR3 DNA reads TGTGCCAGCAGCTTGTTCGGGGATCTTACCTATTCACCCCTCCACTTT. This translates into CASSLFGDLTYSPLHF.

The rearrangement joins TRBV7-3 to TRBJ1-1, with 9 positions matching TRBD1. Per the germline V gene, CDR1 is SGHTA and CDR2 is FQGTGA. The junction had 8 bases not matched to a gene; V was cut back by 3 bases and J by 0 bases. The CDR3 is made up of 17 amino acids. The CDR3 region is CASSFHAGTGMNTEAFF. CDR3 sequence (DNA): TGTGCCAGCAGCTTCCACGCCGGGACAGGGATGAACACTGAAGCTTTCTTT.

The V gene is TRBV30, the J gene TRBJ1-2; D not certain. Germline V lookup: CDR1 GTSNPN, CDR2 SVGIG (reference sequence). CDR3 length: 16 amino acids. The V end lost 1 base, the J end lost 1 base, and 16 bases lay between the germline ends. The CDR3 spells CAWSGIIGSGNYGYTF. Written as DNA, the CDR3 is TGTGCCTGGAGTGGAATTATTGGGAGCGGTAACTATGGCTACACCTTC. The full variable domain, completed using reference TRBV30 and TRBJ1-2, is SQTIHQWPATLVQPVGSPLSLECTVEGTSNPNLYWYRQAAGRGLQLLFYSVGIGQISSEVPQNLSASRPQDRQFILSSKKLLLSDSGFYLCAWSGIIGSGNYGYTFGSGTRLTVV.

The rearrangement links TRBV6-6 to TRBJ2-2, with no clear D. CDR1 is MNHNY, CDR2 SVGAGI, per germline (reference sequence). The V and J ends lost 3 bases and 0 bases respectively, with 5 bases between them. CDR3 length equals 14 residues. The CDR3 sequence: CASSYQPNTGELFF. CDR3 bases: TGTGCCAGCAGTTATCAGCCGAACACCGGGGAGCTGTTTTTT.

V and J are TRBV9 and TRBJ2-7; 8 bases match TRBD2. Per the germline V gene, CDR1 is SGDLS and CDR2 is YYNGEE. CDR3 size: 19 residues. The V gene end was trimmed by 0 bases and the J gene end by 3 bases; junction bases not matched to a gene: 17. CDR3 protein: CASSVGGGPSGGVGYEQYF. As DNA, the CDR3 is TGTGCCAGCAGCGTAGGCGGGGGGCCTAGCGGCGGAGTAGGCTACGAGCAGTACTTC.

This clone has only one observation. The junction departs from germline at one end; a sequencing error may be responsible. The chain recombines TRBV9 with TRBJ2-5, with TRBD1 as a possible D gene (5 bases). This CDR3 spans 16 amino acids. Germline values: CDR1 SGDLS, CDR2 YYNGEE. The CDR3 loop is CANSVGQGEYQETQYF. The DNA for the CDR3 is TGTGCCAACAGCGTAGGGCAGGGCGAATACCAAGAGACCCAGTACTTC. Supplemented by reference TRBV9 and TRBJ2-5, the full variable domain reads DSGVTQTPKHLITATGQRVTLRCSPRSGDLSVYWYQQSLDQGLQFLIQYYNGEERAKGNILERFSAQQFPDLHSELNLSSLELGDSALYFCANSVGQGEYQETQYFGPGTRLLVL.

The rearrangement joins TRBV7-9 to TRBJ2-5, with D hard to call. CDR3 size: 11 residues. Between the trimmed V and J ends, which lost 6 bases and 1 base, there was a span of 3 bases. Germline V gives CDR1 SEHNR, CDR2 FQNEAQ (reference sequence). The CDR3 DNA reads TGTGCCAGCAGGTTCCAAGAGACCCAGTACTTC. Its translation: CASRFQETQYF.

V and J are TRBV7-2 and TRBJ2-3, with TRBD2 matching over 12 bases. With 6 bases clipped from V and 13 bases from J, the junction kept 11 bases outside the gene matches. The CDR3 loop spans 14 amino acids. Germline CDR1 and CDR2: SGHTA and FQGNSA. CDR3 in DNA: TGTGCCAGCAGTTCGCTAGCGGGAGGGGTACCGGAGTATTTT. It yields the protein CASSSLAGGVPEYF.

The chain joins TRBV7-3 to TRBJ2-1; TRBD2 matches 8 bases. V trimming: 2 bases; J trimming: 4 bases; junction bases outside the gene matches: 4. The germline CDR1 and CDR2 sequences are SGHTA and FQGTGA. The CDR3 has 15 residues. The CDR3 bases are TGTGCCAGCAGCTTACAAGCGGGGGAATACAATGAGCAGTTCTTC. Its translation: CASSLQAGEYNEQFF.

The gene calls are TRBV5-1 and TRBJ2-2; D is perhaps TRBD1 (6 bases). Germline CDR1 and CDR2: SGHRS and YFSETQ. CDR3 length: 16 amino acids. V was cut by 4 bases and J by 0 bases, with 13 bases left in between. This chain's CDR3 is CASSIRDTSNTGELFF. CDR3 DNA: TGCGCCAGCAGCATAAGGGACACATCGAACACCGGGGAGCTGTTTTTT.

This clone has just a few counts. This sample also contains other DNA sequences that code for the same CDR3. V and J are TRBV2 and TRBJ2-7; D might be TRBD2 (6 bases). The germline V gene has CDR1 SNHLY and CDR2 FYNNEI. This CDR3 spans 14 amino acids. V was trimmed by 2 bases and J by 7 bases, leaving 15 bases between them. The CDR3 protein is CASSEMRGAGEQYF. Here the CDR3 DNA reads TGTGCCAGCAGTGAAATGCGAGGGGCGGGGGAGCAGTACTTC.

This clone was seen a single time. The V and J genes are TRBV2 and TRBJ1-2, with no clear D. CDR3 length: 13 residues. V was trimmed by 4 bases and J by 3 bases, leaving 9 bases between them. Germline CDR1 and CDR2: SNHLY and FYNNEI. The CDR3 DNA reads as TGTGCCAGCAGTGTTGGAACGGACTATGGCTACACCTTC. This gives the protein CASSVGTDYGYTF.

J is TRBJ2-7 and V is TRBV6-1, with D possibly being TRBD1 or TRBD2 (5 bases each). Trimming shortened V by 7 bases and J by 2 bases, and 12 bases separated the two germline ends. This CDR3 region has 13 residues. Germline CDR1 reads MNHNS; CDR2 reads SASEGT. This chain's CDR3 is CASTRDGTYEQYF. CDR3 nucleotides: TGTGCCAGCACTCGGGACGGGACCTACGAGCAGTACTTC.

The chain employs TRBV5-6 and TRBJ2-3; 8 nucleotides line up with TRBD2. The CDR3 is 16 amino acids. CDR1 is SGHDT, CDR2 YYEEEE, per germline. Losses at the gene ends were 2 bases for V and 2 bases for J; bases not matched to a gene: 7. In nucleotides, the CDR3 is TGTGCCAGCAGCTTATCTAGCGGGCGACCCACAGATACGCAGTATTTT. It translates to CASSLSSGRPTDTQYF.

This chain links TRBV4-3 with TRBJ1-2; D might be TRBD1 (5 bases). There are 13 residues in the CDR3. V lost 5 bases and J 2 bases, leaving 9 bases between the germline ends. Per the germline V gene, CDR1 is LGHNA and CDR2 is YSLEER. The CDR3 nucleotides are TGCGCCAGCAGCTGGGGGGACAACTATGGCTACACCTTC. It encodes CASSWGDNYGYTF.

This rearrangement joins TRBV30 to TRBJ1-1; TRBD1 agrees at 9 bases. CDR3 size: 13 residues. Trimming took 1 base from V and 5 from J; bases not matched to a gene: 2. Looked up from germline, CDR1 is GTSNPN and CDR2 is SVGIG (reference sequence). CDR3 in amino acids: CAWSGQGETEAFF. The CDR3 nucleotides read TGTGCCTGGAGTGGACAGGGGGAAACTGAAGCTTTCTTT.

The chain couples TRBV30 to TRBJ2-3; D gene ambiguous. The CDR3 has 14 amino acids. Germline V gene data show CDR1 as GTSNPN and CDR2 as SVGIG (reference sequence). V was trimmed by 4 bases and J by 4 bases, leaving 15 bases between them. CDR3 sequence: CAWTTGPRADTQYF. The DNA of the CDR3 is TGTGCCTGGACCACTGGGCCCCGGGCAGATACGCAGTATTTT.

The rearrangement uses TRBV9 and TRBJ2-3; D perhaps matches TRBD2 (6 bases). CDR1 and CDR2 (germline): SGDLS, YYNGEE. V lost 3 bases and J 1 base, leaving 15 bases between the germline ends. This CDR3 contains 16 residues. CDR3 region: CASSGGLGVRTDTQYF. CDR3 coding DNA: TGTGCCAGCAGCGGGGGACTTGGGGTTCGCACAGATACGCAGTATTTT.

The genes are TRBV19 and TRBJ1-3; D may be TRBD1 (5 bases). Germline V gene sequence: CDR1 LNHDA, CDR2 SQIVND (reference sequence). Trimming took 3 bases from V and 2 from J, leaving 17 bases between them. The CDR3 runs 17 residues. The CDR3 spells CASSMTEAGFAGNTIYF. CDR3 DNA sequence: TGTGCCAGTAGTATGACCGAGGCAGGGTTCGCTGGAAACACCATATATTTT.

The chain joins TRBV5-4 to TRBJ2-7; 7 positions match TRBD1. This CDR3 is built from 14 residues. The V gene's germline CDR1 is SGHNT and CDR2 YYREEE (reference sequence). V lost 4 bases to trimming and J lost 4 bases; unmatched junction nucleotides: 8. Here the CDR3 DNA reads TGTGCCAGCAGCCCAACTGGACAGGCGTACGAGCAGTACTTC. This codes for CASSPTGQAYEQYF.

The CDR3 region has the DNA TGTGCCAGCAGCTCAAGGCGATGGGGACGGATGAACACTGAAGCTTTCTTT. Translating gives CASSSRRWGRMNTEAFF. The genes are TRBV5-4 and TRBJ1-1; D might be TRBD1 (5 bases). CDR3 length: 17 amino acids. The germline V gene has CDR1 SGHNT and CDR2 YYREEE (reference sequence). The V gene lost 3 bases and the J gene lost 0 bases, with 18 bases spanning the gap.

The chain joins TRBV29-1 to TRBJ2-7; D perhaps matches TRBD2 (6 bases). CDR3 length: 12 residues. Germline CDR1 SQVTM, CDR2 ANQGSEA. V was trimmed by 5 bases and J by 0 bases, leaving 8 bases between them. The CDR3 loop is CSVRRGSYEQYF. The CDR3 nucleotides are TGCAGCGTTCGGCGGGGCTCCTACGAGCAGTACTTC.